These T cell receptor beta chains were read from a single sample in a study of cytomegalovirus exposure and HLA in healthy donors. Libraries were prepared by immunoSEQ multiplex PCR; TCRdb keeps only in-frame clonotypes and omits some of them. The repertoire holds about 160,000 clones, with under 85% as singletons. Sequenced sample: PBMCs. These receptors originate from a man in his fifties in good health and CMV-seropositive. The conserved cysteine and the conserved F or W are not part of the CDR3 here.

V,J,CDR3
TRBV4-1,TRBJ1-1,ASSPTGRSEAF
TRBV7-9,TRBJ2-6,ASSRVRALSGANVLT
TRBV9,TRBJ2-2,ASSVGVGGVTGELF
TRBV7-3,TRBJ2-3,ASSTTSRSTDTQY
TRBV5-1,TRBJ1-2,ASSEQGSLLADYGYT
TRBV15,TRBJ2-5,ATSRARGTGETQY
TRBV30,TRBJ2-4,AWSQPGTGRNIQY
TRBV5-4,TRBJ1-1,ASSLDRQGMMAF
TRBV5-1,TRBJ2-2,ASSLQGTQPGELF
TRBV28,TRBJ1-2,ASTITRDYGYT
TRBV19,TRBJ2-2,ASSIQGNTGELF
TRBV9,TRBJ2-3,ASSSQGVRGTDTQY
TRBV7-2,TRBJ2-7,ASSPRSYEQY
TRBV28,TRBJ2-2,ASTLAGSPGGELF
TRBV29-1,TRBJ2-5,STPGTILPNGKGETQY
TRBV2,TRBJ2-4,ASSEGLAGGAAKNIQY